These 18 T cell receptor beta chains were all obtained from the same sample, sequenced in a study of blood T cell repertoires in COVID-19. The assay was immunoSEQ multiplex PCR, and TCRdb's table has in-frame clones only and misses some. The sample contains about 120,000 clones, more than 85% of which appear only once. The sequencing input was peripheral blood. These receptors all stem from a human donor with acute or convalescent COVID-19. The donor label of this sample is uncertain.

V and J are TRBV24-1 and TRBJ2-3; the match to TRBD2 covers 9 bases. The germline CDR1 and CDR2 sequences are KGHDR and SFDVKD. The V segment lost 7 bases and the J segment 4 bases; nucleotides outside the gene matches: 5. The CDR3 spans 14 residues. CDR3 loop: CATRAGGRADTQYF. CDR3 nucleotide sequence: TGTGCCACCAGGGCGGGAGGGCGCGCAGATACGCAGTATTTT.

The chain links TRBV27 to TRBJ2-1; a possible D gene is TRBD1 (5 bases). CDR3 length equals 13 residues. V was pared by 2 bases and J by 3 bases, with 5 bases between. Germline V lookup: CDR1 MNHEY, CDR2 SMNVEV (reference sequence). CDR3 sequence (DNA): TGTGCCAGCAGTTTAAGGGGCTACAATGAGCAGTTCTTC. Translation gives CASSLRGYNEQFF.

The V call is TRBV10-3, the J call TRBJ1-2, with D possibly TRBD1 on 5 matching bases. V shed 9 bases and J shed 4 bases, with 12 bases lying between them. The CDR3 runs to 12 residues. CDR1 is ENHRY, CDR2 SYGVKD, per germline. The CDR3 DNA is TGTGCCATAGCCCCTGGGGCCTATGGCTACACCTTC. It specifies CAIAPGAYGYTF.

This chain links TRBV4-2 with TRBJ2-1, with TRBD1 matching over 9 bases. This CDR3 has 16 residues. The junction had 8 bases not matched to a gene; V was cut back by 2 bases and J by 6 bases. Germline loops: CDR1 LGHNA, CDR2 YNFKEQ. CDR3 coding DNA: TGTGCCAGCAGCCAACCCCAGGACAGGGGACTCAATGAGCAGTTCTTC. Amino acids: CASSQPQDRGLNEQFF.

The chain carries TRBV28 and TRBJ2-7; TRBD2 matches at 7 bases. Germline CDR1 and CDR2: MDHEN and SYDVKM. The CDR3 covers 15 residues. The ends lost 2 bases at V and 0 bases at J; junction bases unmatched: 4. The CDR3 reads CASSLAGDLSYEQYF. The CDR3 DNA sequence: TGTGCCAGCAGTTTAGCGGGGGACCTCTCCTACGAGCAGTACTTC. The variable domain in full, completed from reference TRBV28 and TRBJ2-7, reads DVKVTQSSRYLVKRTGEKVFLECVQDMDHENMFWYRQDPGLGLRLIYFSYDVKMKEKGDIPEGYSVSREKKERFSLILESASTNQTSMYLCASSLAGDLSYEQYFGPGTRLTVT.

The chain uses TRBV5-1 and TRBJ1-6; 7 bases fit TRBD1. Germline V gene lookup returns CDR1 SGHRS and CDR2 YFSETQ. V gave up 3 bases and J gave up 6 bases; unmatched junction bases: 6. The CDR3 totals 15 residues. The CDR3 sequence is CASSSGQGGNSPLHF. The CDR3 DNA reads as TGCGCCAGCAGCTCAGGGCAGGGGGGTAATTCACCCCTCCACTTT.

This chain uses TRBV5-8 with TRBJ2-1; the D gene is possibly TRBD1 (7 bases). The CDR3 totals 16 residues. CDR1 and CDR2 (germline): SGHTS, YDEGEE. V dropped 1 base and J dropped 1 base, with 12 bases sitting between them. CDR3 nucleotides: TGTGCCAGCAGCTTGTGGGCAGGGGGGTCCTACAATGAGCAGTTCTTC. Its translation: CASSLWAGGSYNEQFF.

CDR3 DNA: TGTGCCAGCAGTTCCTGGGACAAACCCAATCAGCCCCAGCATTTT. It yields the protein CASSSWDKPNQPQHF. The chain carries TRBV28 and TRBJ1-5; possible D gene TRBD1, 6 bases. Germline CDR1 is MDHEN and CDR2 is SYDVKM. The V gene lost 4 bases and the J gene lost 3 bases, with 13 bases spanning the gap. The CDR3 spans 15 residues.

The V and J genes are TRBV27 and TRBJ1-2; TRBD1 aligns across 9 bases. The V and J ends lost 6 bases and 7 bases, in that order; junction bases with no gene match: 6. Germline V CDR1 and CDR2: MNHEY, SMNVEV (reference sequence). The CDR3 has 13 residues. In DNA, the CDR3 is TGTGCCAGCAGGGACAGGGGTCGTGGTGGCTACACCTTC. The encoded protein is CASRDRGRGGYTF.

Here the CDR3 reads CASNRQGLDEQFF. CDR3 nucleotides: TGTGCCAGTAATAGACAGGGGTTGGATGAGCAGTTCTTC. The V call is TRBV19, the J call TRBJ2-1; 8 bases are shared with TRBD1. Germline V gene data show CDR1 as LNHDA and CDR2 as SQIVND (reference sequence). The CDR3 loop spans 13 amino acids. The ends lost 7 bases at V and 8 bases at J; junction bases unmatched: 7.

V usage is TRBV5-1 and J usage is TRBJ1-6; no clear D. This CDR3 is built from 14 residues. CDR1 and CDR2 from the germline V gene are SGHRS and YFSETQ. V was cut by 4 bases and J by 7 bases, with 12 bases left in between. Here the CDR3 DNA reads TGCGCCAGCAGCGGTCTTGGCAGAAATTCACCCCTCCACTTT. Residues: CASSGLGRNSPLHF.

This clone was picked up a small number of times. This chain links TRBV28 with TRBJ1-3; the D is unclear. The V gene lost 4 bases and the J gene lost 3 bases, with 10 bases spanning the gap. Germline V gene data show CDR1 as MDHEN and CDR2 as SYDVKM. CDR3 size: 14 residues. The CDR3 bases are TGTGCCAGCAGTTCCGGATCAGGTGGAAACACCATATATTTT. Its protein is CASSSGSGGNTIYF.

This clone turned up a few times. The genes are TRBV12-1 and TRBJ2-7; no check of the table's D call, TRBD2, against the DNA was made. TRBV12-1 counts as a pseudogene. The CDR3 runs to 11 residues. CDR3 region: CASSSSTEQYF. For the CDR3, the DNA is TGTGCCAGCAGCTCCTCTACCGAGCAGTACTTC.

The chain employs TRBV30 and TRBJ1-2; 7 bases map to TRBD1. Germline V gives CDR1 GTSNPN, CDR2 SVGIG (reference sequence). The CDR3 length is 14 residues. V was pared by 1 base and J by 8 bases, with 10 bases of the junction left unmatched. CDR3 sequence: CAWSETGFSRGYTF. For the CDR3, the DNA is TGTGCCTGGAGTGAGACAGGGTTCTCAAGGGGCTACACCTTC.

The chain carries TRBV29-1 and TRBJ1-2, with D possibly TRBD1 on 6 matching bases. This CDR3 spans 14 amino acids. The germline gives CDR1 SQVTM, CDR2 ANQGSEA. Trimming cost V 7 bases and J 0 bases, with 15 bases left between them. CDR3 region: CSGSTGSPNYGYTF. Written as DNA, the CDR3 is TGCAGCGGTTCCACAGGGTCCCCTAACTATGGCTACACCTTC.

This clone was detected a few times. The V and J genes are TRBV28 and TRBJ1-4, with TRBD1 as a possible D gene (6 bases). CDR3 length equals 15 residues. Between the trimmed V and J ends, which lost 6 bases and 2 bases, there was a span of 13 bases. Germline assignment: CDR1 MDHEN and CDR2 SYDVKM. CDR3 amino acids: CASRTQGGTNEKLFF. In DNA form, the CDR3 reads TGTGCCAGCAGGACACAGGGCGGGACTAATGAAAAACTGTTTTTT.

The CDR3 region is CASSTGYSYNEQFF. CDR3 bases: TGTGCCAGTAGCACAGGTTACTCCTACAATGAGCAGTTCTTC. The chain joins TRBV19 to TRBJ2-1, with a weak D call TRBD1 (5 bases). Germline CDR1 reads LNHDA; CDR2 reads SQIVND (reference sequence). Between the trimmed V and J ends, which lost 6 bases and 0 bases, there was a span of 9 bases. This CDR3 is built from 14 residues.

The chain has TRBV12-5 and TRBJ1-1, with D possibly being TRBD1 (6 bases). The V end lost 6 bases, the J end lost 1 base, and 15 bases lay between the germline ends. Germline loops: CDR1 LGHNT, CDR2 FRNRAP. This CDR3 is 15 amino acids long. The CDR3 DNA reads TGTGCTAGTGGCACTCCAGTACAGGGGAACACTGAAGCTTTCTTT. Its translation is CASGTPVQGNTEAFF.